This T cell receptor (beta chain) comes out of a study of cytomegalovirus exposure and HLA in healthy donors. Study-level results: What was likely a sequencing artifact was a cluster of highly shared sequence variants. With later analysis, a missense DCLRE1C variant became linked to TCR beta V- and J-gene trimming. A few chains linked to CMV were shown in vitro to be specific for CMV antigens.

This clone was picked up a small number of times. Its matching antigen is unknown. The PCR made use of 60 Vbeta and 13 Jbeta primers. Profiled with immunoSEQ multiplex PCR; TCRdb holds only in-frame clones, not every one. The data hold roughly 170,000 clones, with 70% to 90% observed a single time. The V segment lost 7 bases and the J segment 9 bases; nucleotides outside the gene matches: 13. From germline, CDR1 is MNHEY and CDR2 SVGAGI. This CDR3 has 15 amino acids. The sequence was obtained from a woman younger than 35 in good health and CMV-seronegative. The sequenced sample consisted of PBMCs. The chain joins TRBV6-5 to TRBJ2-1, with 9 positions matching TRBD2. For the CDR3, the DNA is TGTGCCAGCATGAAGTTGATAGCGGGAGCGGGTGAGCAGTTCTTC. Translating gives CASMKLIAGAGEQFF.